Sequencing of this T cell receptor (beta chain) was carried out in a study of Graves' ophthalmopathy and Graves' hyperthyroidism. Researchers took RNA transcripts and amplified TCR beta CDR3 regions from them. HTBI primers were used in a first-round RT-PCR, which preceded a second-round multiplex PCR. TCRdb re-called the multiplex PCR reads with MiXCR, one entry per CDR3 protein. The sample lists 260,000 or so distinct CDR3 sequences; approximately 42% were seen once. The study's findings and limits: Forecasting of ophthalmopathy progression by the model achieved around 71% sensitivity and approximately 72% specificity.

Germline CDR1 and CDR2: SNHLY and FYNNEI. Trimming took 6 bases from V and 9 from J; bases not matched to a gene: 7. The CDR3 is 13 amino acids. This clonotype came up a few times. Its antigen is currently unknown. Every ophthalmopathy donor presented moderate-to-severe activity, CAS ≥3, NOSPECS ≥4 and duration under 3 months. Researchers turned away patients with other autoimmune diseases, uncontrolled infections, pregnancy or lactation. PBMCs were density-gradient isolated from approximately 10 ml fresh blood. Sequencing was performed on peripheral blood. This clonotype was obtained from an adult man with Graves' ophthalmopathy. The chain has TRBV2 and TRBJ1-2; 10 bases agree with TRBD1. The DNA for the CDR3 is TGTGCCAGCAGATCGGACAGGGGGATAAGCTACACCTTC. It yields the protein CASRSDRGISYTF. The variable domain in full, completed from reference TRBV2 and TRBJ1-2, reads EPEVTQTPSHQVTQMGQEVILRCVPISNHLYFYWYRQILGQKVEFLVSFYNNEISEKSEIFDDQFSVERPDGSNFTLKIRSTKLEDSAMYFCASRSDRGISYTFGSGTRLTVV.